Sequencing of this TCR beta chain was carried out in a study of T cells after yellow fever vaccination. Study-wide background: Fractions with few cells were prepared using SMART-Seq v4 Ultra Low Input. Study-level points and caveats: Clones that expanded after primary vaccination mostly reappeared after the booster (just under 98% CD4, 88% CD8).

This clonotype has a handful of counts. Its antigen is undetermined. The CDR3 covers 15 residues. 5'RACE template switching generated TCR cDNA, adding a universal primer site and UMIs. A single record per CDR3 protein comes from TCRdb applying MiXCR to the 5' RACE reads. The sample holds under 550,000 distinct CDR3 sequences, 21% seen once. This chain links TRBV1 with TRBJ2-7; the table names TRBD2, a call not compared with the DNA. TRBV1 is a pseudogene segment. Specimen: PBMCs, collected 20 to 25 days after the first yellow fever vaccination. The clonotype originates from a young man who received the YFV17D yellow fever vaccine. In DNA, the CDR3 is TGCACCAGCAGCCAAGGAAGCGGGTTCTCCTACGAGCAGTACTTC. Its translation: CTSSQGSGFSYEQYF.